This TCR beta chain derives from a study of T cells expressing NK-cell markers. Of note for this clonotype: What it binds is unknown.

A 5'RACE template switching approach incorporating UMIs was used to make TCR beta cDNA. TCRdb re-called the 5' RACE reads and gives one entry per CDR3 protein, without DNA. The table for this sample gives about 550,000 distinct CDR3 sequences. The CDR3 covers 15 residues. Germline values: CDR1 SGHRS, CDR2 YFSETQ. Study-level points and caveats: CD8+ T cells in roughly six donors included dominant NKG2C+ clonotypes at roughly 1.0-7.5%.

The rearrangement uses TRBV5-1 and TRBJ2-3; TCRdb selects TRBD2, and the lack of DNA leaves this call unchecked. The source of this sequence is a man aged 18 to 30 in good health. The sequenced sample consisted of blood T cells: a sorted CD56 or NKG2C T cell subset, CD4+ or CD8+ T cells, or bulk PBMC T cells (not recorded which). CDR3: CASSLVGEGTDTQYF.